The present entry profiles one TCR beta chain with its context. Its specificity is not known. The data were obtained in a study of OX40 agonist ivuxolimab in advanced cancers. Whole-study context: Patients were given ivuxolimab, an antibody that agonizes OX40 (CD134). Notes on the study in general: In general, CD8+ T cells held more expanded clones than CD4+ did, on average.

Germline assignment: CDR1 SGDLS and CDR2 YYNGEE. The V end was cut by 4 bases, the J end by 2 bases, with 20 bases between. The CDR3 has 17 residues. Using immunoSEQ multiplex PCR, the repertoire was profiled, and TCRdb retains in-frame clones only, with some absent. The top ten clones hold 10% of a sample with approximately 48,000 clones, more than 75% of them seen once. The clonotype was recovered from an adult with an advanced solid tumor such as melanoma, head and neck, liver or kidney cancer. Here the sequenced sample was CD4+ or CD8+ T cells sorted from blood, taken in a trial of the OX40 agonist ivuxolimab. The rearrangement uses TRBV9 and TRBJ2-3; D possibly corresponds to TRBD2 (6 bases). CDR3 amino acids: CASSSRGGSSSTDTQYF. The CDR3 DNA follows: TGTGCCAGCAGCTCCCGTGGGGGGAGTAGCTCCACAGATACGCAGTATTTT.